The 27 T cell receptor beta chains reported below all come from one sample, sequenced in a study of cytomegalovirus exposure and HLA in healthy donors. The repertoire was sequenced with immunoSEQ multiplex PCR; TCRdb's copy has only in-frame clones and lacks some. In the table there are about 340,000 clones, 86% of which are singletons. Sequencing input: PBMCs. All receptors come from a woman aged 18-29 years in good health and CMV-seronegative.

The rearrangement joins TRBV5-1 to TRBJ2-7; 7 nucleotides align to TRBD1. J was trimmed by 4 bases and V by 1 base; bases with no gene match: 8. The CDR3 runs to 15 residues. Looked up from germline, CDR1 is SGHRS and CDR2 is YFSETQ. The CDR3 sequence: CASSLTGTESYEQYF. CDR3 bases: TGCGCCAGCAGCTTGACCGGGACAGAATCGTACGAGCAGTACTTC.

The chain links TRBV9 to TRBJ2-1; 11 nucleotides line up with TRBD2. The CDR3 has 14 residues. In germline, CDR1 is SGDLS, CDR2 YYNGEE. The J segment lost 7 bases and the V segment lost 3 bases, leaving 3 bases of the junction unmatched. Here the CDR3 reads CASSATSGNNEQFF. For the CDR3, the DNA is TGTGCCAGCAGCGCGACTAGCGGGAATAATGAGCAGTTCTTC.

The V gene is TRBV7-3, the J gene TRBJ2-3; 10 nucleotides agree with TRBD1. The V gene end was trimmed by 5 bases and the J gene end by 1 base; junction bases not matched to a gene: 6. The germline V gene encodes CDR1 SGHTA and CDR2 FQGTGA. The CDR3 length is 16 residues. The CDR3 sequence: CASSLLGTGGTDTQYF. The DNA of the CDR3 is TGTGCCAGCAGCCTCCTGGGGACAGGGGGCACAGATACGCAGTATTTT.

The chain carries TRBV9 and TRBJ2-7, with 16 bases aligning to TRBD2. The germline V gene has CDR1 SGDLS and CDR2 YYNGEE. The CDR3 sequence is 18 residues long. The V and J ends lost 3 bases and 2 bases, in that order; junction bases with no gene match: 8. As DNA, the CDR3 is TGTGCCAGCAGCGGGCCGGGACTAGCGGGAGGGGGGACCTACGAGCAGTACTTC. Translating it yields CASSGPGLAGGGTYEQYF.

The chain carries TRBV18 and TRBJ2-1; D remains ambiguous. V lost 6 bases to trimming and J lost 0 bases, with 6 bases between them. The germline V gene encodes CDR1 KGHSH and CDR2 LQKENI. There are 13 residues in the CDR3. The CDR3 reads CASSPSSYNEQFF. CDR3 coding DNA: TGTGCCAGCTCCCCGAGCTCCTACAATGAGCAGTTCTTC.

This rearrangement joins TRBV18 to TRBJ2-1; 8 bases are a match to TRBD1. The CDR3 runs to 14 residues. Germline CDR1 reads KGHSH; CDR2 reads LQKENI. The trim removed 3 bases at V and 8 bases at J, leaving 6 bases unmatched. The CDR3, as DNA: TGTGCCAGCTCACCCCGGACAGGGTTGGATGAGCAGTTCTTC. Protein product: CASSPRTGLDEQFF.

The chain employs TRBV7-9 and TRBJ2-2; D unresolved. V was cut by 10 bases and J by 0 bases, with 18 bases left in between. This CDR3 is built from 16 residues. Germline CDR1 SEHNR, CDR2 FQNEAQ (reference sequence). The CDR3 protein is CAIQLGPTPNTGELFF. CDR3 nucleotide sequence: TGTGCCATCCAGCTTGGGCCCACTCCGAACACCGGGGAGCTGTTTTTT.

The chain is built from TRBV14 and TRBJ1-2; D may be TRBD1 (5 bases). This CDR3 has 14 amino acids. V was clipped by 4 bases and J by 6 bases, with 15 bases between them. Germline-derived CDR1 and CDR2 are SGHDN and FVKESK. Here the CDR3 DNA reads TGTGCCAGCAGCCCCCGGCTGGGGGGGGATGGCTACACCTTC. As protein: CASSPRLGGDGYTF.

In its sample, this clone was seen many times. V and J are TRBV7-2 and TRBJ1-4; TRBD1 matches 7 bases. Germline CDR1 reads SGHTA; CDR2 reads FQGNSA. The CDR3 consists of 14 residues. V was pared by 5 bases and J by 8 bases, with 8 bases of the junction left unmatched. The CDR3 protein is CASSLPGTAEKLFF. In DNA form, the CDR3 reads TGTGCCAGCAGCCTCCCGGGGACAGCCGAAAAACTGTTTTTT.

The chain combines TRBV20-1 with TRBJ2-7, with 9 nucleotides matching TRBD2. This CDR3 has 11 amino acids. Germline values: CDR1 DFQATT, CDR2 SNEGSKA (reference sequence). CDR3 sequence (DNA): TGCGGAAGCGGGAGGCTGGAGCAGCAGTACTTC. Translating gives CGSGRLEQQYF.

Concerning this clone itself: The sample holds other DNA sequences that translate to the same CDR3. This chain connects TRBV7-9 to TRBJ2-7; TRBD2 matches 12 bases. Looked up from germline, CDR1 is SEHNR and CDR2 is FQNEAQ (reference sequence). The CDR3 has 14 amino acids. V dropped 5 bases and J dropped 3; count of bases not matched to a gene: 2. The CDR3 nucleotides are TGTGCCAGCAGCCTGACTAGCGGGAGCTACGAGCAGTACTTC. It encodes CASSLTSGSYEQYF.

Only a few counts were recorded for this clone. The chain has TRBV5-6 and TRBJ2-7, with TRBD2 as a possible D gene (5 bases). Trimming shortened V by 0 bases and J by 4 bases, and 11 bases separated the two germline ends. Germline V lookup: CDR1 SGHDT, CDR2 YYEEEE. The CDR3 has 14 residues. The CDR3 DNA sequence: TGTGCCAGCAGCTTGGCGACGACTACGTACGAGCAGTACTTC. This encodes CASSLATTTYEQYF.

This clone was seen once. V is TRBV27 and J is TRBJ2-7, with D perhaps TRBD1 (6 bases). The CDR3 spans 16 residues. V was clipped by 2 bases and J by 4 bases, with 18 bases between them. Looked up from germline, CDR1 is MNHEY and CDR2 is SMNVEV (reference sequence). The DNA of the CDR3 is TGTGCCAGCAGTTTAAGAGTGGCAGGGGCTTTTTACGAGCAGTACTTC. This translates into CASSLRVAGAFYEQYF.

In its sample, this clone was seen a few times. This rearrangement joins TRBV2 to TRBJ1-2; D remains ambiguous. V lost 2 bases and J lost 3, with 10 bases in between. CDR3 length equals 14 residues. Germline CDR1 reads SNHLY; CDR2 reads FYNNEI. The CDR3 reads CASSELRSDYGYTF. The CDR3 DNA reads as TGTGCCAGCAGTGAACTCCGGTCGGACTATGGCTACACCTTC.

The chain is built from TRBV5-6 and TRBJ1-2; D possibly corresponds to TRBD1 (5 bases). This CDR3 has 15 residues. CDR1 and CDR2 from the germline V gene are SGHDT and YYEEEE. The germline V and J ends were trimmed by 4 bases and 5 bases, with 18 bases remaining between them. CDR3 loop: CASSPEGQGVYGYTF. The CDR3 DNA reads as TGTGCCAGCAGCCCGGAAGGACAAGGAGTATATGGCTACACCTTC.

The V gene is TRBV5-1, the J gene TRBJ2-3; D possibly corresponds to TRBD1 (6 bases). The V gene lost 2 bases and the J gene lost 0 bases, with 10 bases spanning the gap. This CDR3 region has 15 residues. Germline V lookup: CDR1 SGHRS, CDR2 YFSETQ. The CDR3 is CASSLRGTSTDTQYF. The CDR3 bases are TGCGCCAGCAGCTTAAGAGGGACAAGCACAGATACGCAGTATTTT.

The chain carries TRBV27 and TRBJ2-1; 11 bases line up with TRBD2. The trim removed 1 base at V and 7 bases at J, leaving 3 bases unmatched. The CDR3 loop spans 15 amino acids. Germline assignment: CDR1 MNHEY and CDR2 SMNVEV (reference sequence). This CDR3 reads CASSLYTSGRNEQFF. The CDR3 nucleotides read TGTGCCAGCAGTTTATACACTAGCGGGAGAAATGAGCAGTTCTTC.

This rearrangement joins TRBV7-2 to TRBJ2-1, with 9 bases lining up with TRBD1. The CDR3 has 15 amino acids. Germline V gene data show CDR1 as SGHTA and CDR2 as FQGNSA. V trimming: 4 bases; J trimming: 4 bases; junction bases outside the gene matches: 5. The CDR3 DNA sequence: TGTGCCAGCAGCTCTGACAGGGGGAATTACAATGAGCAGTTCTTC. Amino acid sequence: CASSSDRGNYNEQFF.

This clone was recorded only once. The CDR3: CIGLNKDNEQFF. The CDR3 DNA follows: TGTATCGGACTAAACAAGGACAATGAGCAGTTCTTC. V gene TRBV5-3 combines with J gene TRBJ2-1, with D perhaps matching TRBD2 (6 bases). TRBV5-3 is an ORF for which the function is uncertain. The CDR3 length is 12 residues.

The V gene is TRBV4-1, the J gene TRBJ1-2, with 8 bases that match TRBD1. Germline V CDR1 and CDR2: MGHRA, YSYEKL. The ends lost 2 bases at V and 5 bases at J; junction bases unmatched: 7. CDR3 size: 15 residues. CDR3 loop: CASSQSSRGHYGYTF. The CDR3 DNA is TGCGCCAGCAGCCAATCATCCAGGGGGCATTATGGCTACACCTTC.

V and J are TRBV6-6 and TRBJ2-7; TRBD2 matches 8 bases. Germline V CDR1 and CDR2: MNHNY, SVGAGI (reference sequence). The ends lost 2 bases at V and 4 bases at J; junction bases unmatched: 7. The CDR3 totals 15 residues. Written as DNA, the CDR3 is TGTGCCAGCAGTTACGGGGCGGGGGGTAGGTACGAGCAGTACTTC. It encodes CASSYGAGGRYEQYF.

This clone was picked up a small number of times. Other DNA sequences in the same sample also yield this CDR3. The chain recombines TRBV29-1 with TRBJ2-7, with D maybe TRBD1 (6 bases). This CDR3 is 11 amino acids long. V lost 3 bases and J lost 3, with 6 bases in between. Germline assignment: CDR1 SQVTM and CDR2 ANQGSEA. The CDR3 DNA follows: TGCAGCGTTGACAGGGGCTACGAGCAGTACTTC. This translates into CSVDRGYEQYF.

The chain combines TRBV7-8 with TRBJ1-5; D gene unclear. The ends were cut back, 0 bases at V and 0 bases at J, with 18 bases in the middle. CDR1 is SGHVS, CDR2 FQNEAQ, per germline. This CDR3 spans 19 amino acids. CDR3 nucleotides: TGTGCCAGCAGCTTAGCAAAGGTCGGGGTTCTCCATAGCAATCAGCCCCAGCATTTT. It yields the protein CASSLAKVGVLHSNQPQHF.

The chain is built from TRBV6-5 and TRBJ2-3, with 13 positions matching TRBD2. The J segment lost 10 bases and the V segment lost 6 bases, leaving 10 bases of the junction unmatched. The CDR3 sequence is 15 residues long. Germline CDR1 reads MNHEY; CDR2 reads SVGAGI. The CDR3 coding sequence is TGTGCCAGCAGAACCGGGACTAGCGGGACGGTGCCGCAGTATTTT. Translating gives CASRTGTSGTVPQYF.

Only one count was recorded for this clone. V is TRBV27 and J is TRBJ2-7, with 13 bases aligning to TRBD2. Germline CDR1 and CDR2: MNHEY and SMNVEV (reference sequence). CDR3 length: 16 amino acids. V was clipped by 2 bases and J by 2 bases; unmatched bases: 3. The DNA of the CDR3 is TGTGCCAGCAGTTTAGAGACTAGCGGGGGGACCTACGAGCAGTACTTC. Amino acid sequence: CASSLETSGGTYEQYF.

The rearrangement joins TRBV28 to TRBJ2-1, with 7 positions matching TRBD2. The CDR3 spans 16 residues. V shed 5 bases, J shed 4 bases, and the junction held 11 bases outside the gene matches. Germline V gives CDR1 MDHEN, CDR2 SYDVKM. CDR3 nucleotides: TGTGCCAGCAGTCCCTTCGCGGCGGGAGTTTACAATGAGCAGTTCTTC. Protein sequence: CASSPFAAGVYNEQFF.

The chain is built from TRBV18 and TRBJ1-1; D gene ambiguous. The germline V gene encodes CDR1 KGHSH and CDR2 LQKENI. The CDR3 runs 13 residues. Trimming left V 4 bases short and J 7 bases short, with 13 bases between. Written as DNA, the CDR3 is TGTGCCAGCTCACTTCGTGAGGGTGTTGAAGCTTTCTTT. Translating it yields CASSLREGVEAFF.